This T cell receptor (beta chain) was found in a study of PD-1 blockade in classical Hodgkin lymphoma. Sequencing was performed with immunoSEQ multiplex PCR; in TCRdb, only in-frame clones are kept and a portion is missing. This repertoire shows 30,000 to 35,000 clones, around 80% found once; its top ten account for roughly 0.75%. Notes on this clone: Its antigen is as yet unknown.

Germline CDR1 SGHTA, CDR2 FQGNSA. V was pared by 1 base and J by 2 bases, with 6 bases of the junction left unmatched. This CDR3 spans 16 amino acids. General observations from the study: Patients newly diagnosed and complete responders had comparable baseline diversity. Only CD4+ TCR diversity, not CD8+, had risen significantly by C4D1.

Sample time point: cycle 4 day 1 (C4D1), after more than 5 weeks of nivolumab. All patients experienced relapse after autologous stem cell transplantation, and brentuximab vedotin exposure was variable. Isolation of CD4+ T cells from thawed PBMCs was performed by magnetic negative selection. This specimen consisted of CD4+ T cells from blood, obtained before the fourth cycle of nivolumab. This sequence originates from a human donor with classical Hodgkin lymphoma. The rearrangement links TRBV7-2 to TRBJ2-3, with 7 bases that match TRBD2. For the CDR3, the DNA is TGTGCCAGCAGCTTAGGCGGACTAGTTTTCACAGATACGCAGTATTTT. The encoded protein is CASSLGGLVFTDTQYF.